The present T cell receptor beta chain was sequenced within a study of OX40 agonist ivuxolimab in advanced cancers. Study observations and caveats: Expanded clones tended on average to be more numerous among CD8+ T cells than CD4+.

This clone was picked up one time. Its matching antigen is unknown. Some clones are missing from TCRdb's copy, which holds only in-frame ones; the method was immunoSEQ multiplex PCR. The top ten hold 2.5% to 3.5% of the sample, which has tens of thousands of clones, about 88% seen once. The clonotype comes from an adult with an advanced solid tumor such as melanoma, head and neck, liver or kidney cancer. This specimen was CD4+ or CD8+ T cells sorted from blood, taken in a trial of the OX40 agonist ivuxolimab.

The CDR3 DNA follows: TGTGCCAGTAAACCATATAGCAATCAGCCCCAGCATTTT. It translates to CASKPYSNQPQHF. This sequence joins TRBV19 and TRBJ1-5; D unresolved. Germline V lookup: CDR1 LNHDA, CDR2 SQIVND (reference sequence). This CDR3 has 13 residues. V lost 7 bases to trimming and J lost 0 bases, with 7 bases between them.